What follows are 29 T cell receptor beta chains derived from one specimen sequenced in a study of beta chain features in type 1 diabetes. Every bit of the isolated RNA underwent reverse transcription, so sequencing read expressed TCRB transcripts. Clones were sequenced by immunoSEQ multiplex PCR, and TCRdb holds only the in-frame ones, with some missing. The profile covers about 320,000 clones, with around 15% appearing a single time and over 5.5% taken by the ten largest. The sequenced sample was central memory CD4+ T cells from blood. The receptors originated from a young man in good health.

This clone was recorded a few times. In the same sample, other DNA sequences code for this CDR3. The rearrangement joins TRBV12-5 to TRBJ2-4; D might be TRBD1 (5 bases). Deletions cut 1 base from V and 6 bases from J, with 10 bases between. CDR3 length equals 14 residues. In germline, CDR1 is LGHNT, CDR2 FRNRAP. The CDR3 is CASGLGQGPNIQYF. The CDR3 region has the DNA TGTGCTAGTGGTTTGGGTCAGGGTCCAAACATTCAGTACTTC. Complete variable domain (other parts from reference TRBV12-5 and TRBJ2-4): DARVTQTPRHKVTEMGQEVTMRCQPILGHNTVFWYRQTMMQGLELLAYFRNRAPLDDSGMPKDRFSAEMPDATLATLKIQPSEPRDSAVYFCASGLGQGPNIQYFGAGTRLSVL.

As for this clone: An end of the junction does not agree with germline; a read error may underlie this. V and J are TRBV6-6 and TRBJ2-5; 9 nucleotides match TRBD1. The CDR3 contains 15 residues. CDR1 is MNHNY and CDR2 is SVGAGI in the germline V gene (reference sequence). The CDR3 nucleotides read TGTGCCATCAGTGCTGACAGGGGGTACCAAGAGACCCAGTACTTC. Amino acid sequence: CAISADRGYQETQYF.

The rearrangement uses TRBV6-6 and TRBJ1-4; D gene ambiguous. The CDR3 covers 11 residues. Germline loops: CDR1 MNHNY, CDR2 SVGAGI (reference sequence). V dropped 5 bases and J dropped 4 bases, with 2 bases sitting between them. The CDR3 protein is CASSGNEKLFF. The CDR3, as DNA: TGTGCCAGCAGTGGTAATGAAAAACTGTTTTTT.

The chain employs TRBV5-1 and TRBJ1-1, with unresolved D. V was cut by 4 bases and J by 1 base, with 14 bases left in between. The germline V gene has CDR1 SGHRS and CDR2 YFSETQ. This CDR3 has 15 amino acids. In DNA form, the CDR3 reads TGCGCCAGCAGCATTAGGGTAGGGAGGAACACTGAAGCTTTCTTT. Its protein product is CASSIRVGRNTEAFF.

This clone has more than one count but fewer than ten. J is TRBJ2-1 and V is TRBV5-1, with 9 positions matching TRBD1. CDR1 and CDR2 from the germline V gene are SGHRS and YFSETQ. The CDR3 consists of 15 residues. V shed 0 bases and J 8 bases; nucleotides not matched to a gene: 6. The CDR3 loop is CASSLETGGRYEQFF. The CDR3, as DNA: TGCGCCAGCAGCTTGGAGACAGGGGGGAGGTATGAGCAGTTCTTC.

The gene calls are TRBV6-5 and TRBJ1-4, with D possibly being TRBD1 (5 bases). Germline CDR1 reads MNHEY; CDR2 reads SVGAGI. The CDR3 has 15 amino acids. The ends were cut back, 1 base at V and 8 bases at J, with 14 bases in the middle. The CDR3, as DNA: TGTGCCAGCAGTTACTATCGGGGGAGCGGCGAAAAACTGTTTTTT. Translated: CASSYYRGSGEKLFF.

In its sample, this clone was seen many times. The chain has TRBV14 and TRBJ2-4; TRBD2 might be the D (5 bases). Looked up from germline, CDR1 is SGHDN and CDR2 is FVKESK. The germline V and J ends were trimmed by 0 bases and 9 bases, with 9 bases remaining between them. This CDR3 comprises 13 residues. The CDR3 reads CASSQERVAIQYF. CDR3 sequence (DNA): TGTGCCAGCAGCCAAGAGAGGGTTGCCATTCAGTACTTC.

The CDR3 region is CASSLSRRTGELFF. For the CDR3, the DNA is TGTGCCAGCAGCTTATCGCGACGCACCGGGGAGCTGTTTTTT. This chain links TRBV7-2 with TRBJ2-2; D not certain. With 2 bases removed from V and 4 bases from J, the gap between germline ends came to 8 bases. The CDR3 covers 14 residues. Germline V lookup: CDR1 SGHTA, CDR2 FQGNSA.

This clone has just a few counts. The gene calls are TRBV11-3 and TRBJ2-5; 7 nucleotides match TRBD2. Germline lookup yields CDR1 SGHNT and CDR2 YENEEA. Losses at the gene ends were 4 bases for V and 5 bases for J; bases not matched to a gene: 10. This CDR3 comprises 15 residues. The CDR3 DNA reads as TGTGCCAGCAGCTCGAAAGCGGGAACTGGGGAGACCCAGTACTTC. It encodes CASSSKAGTGETQYF.

The CDR3 is CASRGGLGNTGELFF. The CDR3 nucleotides are TGTGCCAGCAGGGGGGGACTAGGAAACACCGGGGAGCTGTTTTTT. This chain joins TRBV2 and TRBJ2-2; 8 nucleotides line up with TRBD2. Germline V gene lookup returns CDR1 SNHLY and CDR2 FYNNEI. The V gene end was trimmed by 6 bases and the J gene end by 2 bases; junction bases not matched to a gene: 5. The CDR3 loop spans 15 amino acids. The entire variable domain, with the rest obtained from reference TRBV2 and TRBJ2-2, is as follows: EPEVTQTPSHQVTQMGQEVILRCVPISNHLYFYWYRQILGQKVEFLVSFYNNEISEKSEIFDDQFSVERPDGSNFTLKIRSTKLEDSAMYFCASRGGLGNTGELFFGEGSRLTVL.

This clone has only a few counts. J is TRBJ1-6 and V is TRBV7-2, with D uncertain. The CDR3 consists of 15 residues. CDR1 is SGHTA, CDR2 FQGNSA, per germline. The germline V and J ends were trimmed by 1 base and 5 bases, with 9 bases remaining between them. CDR3 nucleotides: TGTGCCAGCAGCTTAGTCGGGAGCAATAATTCACCCCTCCACTTT. It yields the protein CASSLVGSNNSPLHF.

The V and J genes are TRBV5-3 and TRBJ2-5; 9 positions agree with TRBD2. TRBV5-3 is an open reading frame whose function is uncertain. CDR3 length equals 17 residues. The V segment lost 4 bases and the J segment 3 bases; nucleotides outside the gene matches: 13. The DNA of the CDR3 is TGTGCCAGAAGCGCAAGGGACCTCCGCGGGGGGGAAGAGACCCAGTACTTC. Its protein is CARSARDLRGGEETQYF.

This clone came up a few times. The V call is TRBV7-2, the J call TRBJ2-3; D unresolved. There are 14 residues in the CDR3. Trimming took 3 bases from V and 0 from J, leaving 7 bases between them. CDR1 and CDR2 from the germline V gene are SGHTA and FQGNSA. The CDR3 region is CASSFAHSTDTQYF. CDR3 DNA sequence: TGTGCCAGCAGCTTCGCCCATAGCACAGATACGCAGTATTTT.

This chain uses TRBV5-4 with TRBJ2-5; 8 nucleotides match TRBD2. From germline, CDR1 is SGHNT and CDR2 YYREEE (reference sequence). This CDR3 region has 16 residues. Losses at the gene ends were 4 bases for V and 1 base for J; bases not matched to a gene: 9. The CDR3 nucleotides read TGTGCCAGCAGCGCCCTAACGGGGGGGCGCCAAGAGACCCAGTACTTC. It yields the protein CASSALTGGRQETQYF.

This clone appeared many times. The gene calls are TRBV7-9 and TRBJ2-1; 7 bases match TRBD2. The CDR3 consists of 15 residues. Losses at the gene ends were 1 base for V and 9 bases for J; bases not matched to a gene: 9. Germline values: CDR1 SEHNR, CDR2 FQNEAQ (reference sequence). CDR3 sequence reads: CASSLVGSSGIEQFF. The CDR3 nucleotides read TGTGCCAGCAGCTTAGTAGGTTCTAGCGGCATTGAGCAGTTCTTC.

The table lists this clone with a few counts. The chain links TRBV11-2 to TRBJ2-3; D remains unclear. This CDR3 has 14 residues. The germline V gene has CDR1 SGHAT and CDR2 FQNNGV. The V end was cut by 3 bases, the J end by 0 bases, with 7 bases between. For the CDR3, the DNA is TGTGCCAGCAGCTTTAGTCAAAGCACAGATACGCAGTATTTT. It encodes CASSFSQSTDTQYF.

This clone was detected a few times. The CDR3 loop reads CASSWGAGGPSTDTQYF. Written as DNA, the CDR3 is TGCGCCAGCAGCTGGGGAGCGGGGGGGCCAAGCACAGATACGCAGTATTTT. The chain links TRBV5-1 to TRBJ2-3; 10 bases fit TRBD2. Trimming removed 3 bases from V and 0 bases from J; junction bases left unmatched: 7. CDR1 is SGHRS, CDR2 YFSETQ, per germline. The CDR3 sequence is 17 residues long.

This clone was seen more than once but under ten times. The gene calls are TRBV11-2 and TRBJ2-5; the D is unclear. The CDR3 is 13 residues long. With 1 base removed from V and 5 bases from J, the gap between germline ends came to 8 bases. Germline values: CDR1 SGHAT, CDR2 FQNNGV. The CDR3 sequence: CASSLAPRETQYF. CDR3 DNA sequence: TGTGCCAGCAGCTTAGCCCCGCGGGAGACCCAGTACTTC.

This clone was seen only a few times. The chain recombines TRBV14 with TRBJ1-6; 8 nucleotides align to TRBD1. Unmatched junction bases numbered 12, after V lost 6 bases and J lost 8 bases. CDR3 length: 16 residues. CDR1 is SGHDN, CDR2 FVKESK, per germline. The CDR3 reads CASRQTGTGNYSPLHF. Here the CDR3 DNA reads TGTGCCAGCAGACAGACCGGGACAGGAAACTATTCACCCCTCCACTTT. Variable domain in full (rest from reference TRBV14 and TRBJ1-6): EAGVTQFPSHSVIEKGQTVTLRCDPISGHDNLYWYRRVMGKEIKFLLHFVKESKQDESGMPNNRFLAERTGGTYSTLKVQPAELEDSGVYFCASRQTGTGNYSPLHFGNGTRLTVT.

This clone has just a few counts. The genes are TRBV18 and TRBJ2-3, with 7 bases identical to TRBD2. The germline gives CDR1 KGHSH, CDR2 LQKENI. V lost 2 bases and J lost 4; bases outside the gene matches: 9. The CDR3 consists of 16 residues. CDR3 sequence: CASSPVRDYGADTQYF. For the CDR3, the DNA is TGTGCCAGCTCACCAGTCCGGGACTATGGGGCAGATACGCAGTATTTT.

About this clone: One end of the junction is discordant with germline, which a read error may explain. The genes are TRBV5-1 and TRBJ2-5; TRBD1 agrees at 7 bases. There are 15 residues in the CDR3. Looked up from germline, CDR1 is SGHRS and CDR2 is YFSETQ. CDR3 amino acids: CASSFYGTDQETQYF. DNA for the CDR3: TGTGCCAGCAGCTTTTATGGGACAGACCAAGAGACCCAGTACTTC. Together with reference TRBV5-1 and TRBJ2-5, the CDR3 gives the full variable domain: KAGVTQTPRYLIKTRGQQVTLSCSPISGHRSVSWYQQTPGQGLQFLFEYFSETQRNKGNFPGRFSGRQFSNSRSEMNVSTLELGDSALYLCASSFYGTDQETQYFGPGTRLLVL.

This chain connects TRBV7-2 to TRBJ1-5; tentative D call: TRBD1 (6 bases). The V gene lost 5 bases and the J gene lost 7 bases, with 18 bases spanning the gap. Germline-derived CDR1 and CDR2 are SGHTA and FQGNSA. This CDR3 comprises 15 residues. CDR3 coding DNA: TGTGCCAGCAGCCGAGAACAGGGTCCGAGACAGCCCCAGCATTTT. Its translation is CASSREQGPRQPQHF.

V and J are TRBV11-3 and TRBJ2-1; D is unclear. CDR3 length: 14 residues. The germline V gene has CDR1 SGHNT and CDR2 YENEEA. V dropped 3 bases and J dropped 8 bases, with 14 bases sitting between them. CDR3 bases: TGTGCCAGCAGCTTGGCTAACCCAGGCTATGAGCAGTTCTTC. It yields the protein CASSLANPGYEQFF.

CDR3 sequence reads: CAISPGLWREQYF. Written as DNA, the CDR3 is TGTGCCATCAGCCCGGGACTTTGGAGGGAGCAGTACTTC. The chain combines TRBV10-3 with TRBJ2-5, with D possibly TRBD2 on 6 matching bases. Deletions cut 6 bases from V and 11 bases from J, with 19 bases between. The germline V gene encodes CDR1 ENHRY and CDR2 SYGVKD. This CDR3 region has 13 residues.

This clone was detected only a few times. This chain joins TRBV18 and TRBJ2-2; a weak D match, TRBD1 (6 bases). V was shortened by 2 bases and J by 0 bases, with 19 bases between the two germline ends. The germline CDR1 and CDR2 sequences are KGHSH and LQKENI. This CDR3 comprises 19 residues. CDR3 loop: CASSPVTLQGRSNTGELFF. As DNA, the CDR3 is TGTGCCAGCTCACCAGTTACCCTACAGGGCCGCTCGAACACCGGGGAGCTGTTTTTT.

This clone was detected only once. This chain connects TRBV5-1 to TRBJ1-4, with D uncertain. Germline CDR1 and CDR2: SGHRS and YFSETQ. The CDR3 runs to 16 residues. Trimming removed 4 bases at V and 3 bases at J, with 16 bases between. As DNA, the CDR3 is TGCGCCAGCAGCCCTAGGCCAGGAACAGCTAATGAAAAACTGTTTTTT. Protein sequence: CASSPRPGTANEKLFF.

Remarks on this clone: At one end, the junction sequence differs from germline, possibly due to a read error. The genes are TRBV7-9 and TRBJ2-1; D call uncertain. The CDR3 length is 15 residues. Germline V gene lookup returns CDR1 SEHNR and CDR2 FQNEAQ (reference sequence). The CDR3 protein is CASSQASDSYNEQFF. In nucleotides, the CDR3 is TGCGCCAGCAGCCAAGCGAGCGACTCCTACAATGAGCAGTTCTTC.

This clone was detected only a few times. The chain links TRBV6-5 to TRBJ2-7; D possibly corresponds to TRBD2 (6 bases). This CDR3 is 12 amino acids long. CDR1 is MNHEY, CDR2 SVGAGI, per germline. V was cut by 5 bases and J by 8 bases, with 13 bases left in between. The DNA of the CDR3 is TGTGCCAGCAGTGATCGGGGGTCTCAGCAGTACTTC. Translating it yields CASSDRGSQQYF.

J is TRBJ1-1 and V is TRBV19; 7 positions agree with TRBD1. V lost 8 bases and J lost 3; bases outside the gene matches: 9. CDR3 length equals 14 residues. The germline CDR1 and CDR2 sequences are LNHDA and SQIVND (reference sequence). This chain's CDR3 is CASRKRDRDTEAFF. In DNA form, the CDR3 reads TGTGCCAGTCGCAAAAGAGACAGGGACACTGAAGCTTTCTTT.